A single sample is the source of the 21 T cell receptor beta chains below, sequenced in a study of molecular identifiers for immune sequencing clone quantification. Using its own MiXCR run on the PCR reads, TCRdb lists one record per CDR3 protein. The sample records about 510,000 distinct CDR3 sequences, about 25% being singletons. Specimen: naive CD8+ T cells from blood, with Jurkat cell RNA spiked in. The subset here: FACS-sorted CD8+CD4-CCR7+CD45RA+ naive T cells. These receptors were obtained from a human donor in good health. Some libraries in this study had Jurkat cell RNA spiked in.

The rearrangement links TRBV11-2 to TRBJ2-1, with 7 bases lining up with TRBD2. The CDR3 runs to 15 residues. Per the germline V gene, CDR1 is SGHAT and CDR2 is FQNNGV. Trimming cost V 6 bases and J 9 bases; bases outside gene matches: 14. This chain's CDR3 is CASSSGLEPIGEQFF. The CDR3 DNA is TGTGCCAGCAGTTCCGGACTAGAACCGATCGGTGAGCAGTTCTTC.

This chain joins TRBV4-1 and TRBJ2-1, with 9 bases fitting TRBD2. Germline V lookup: CDR1 MGHRA, CDR2 YSYEKL. The J segment lost 8 bases and the V segment lost 1 base, leaving 9 bases of the junction unmatched. The CDR3 loop spans 16 amino acids. The CDR3: CASSQAGGRARDEQFF. The CDR3 nucleotides are TGCGCCAGCAGCCAAGCAGGCGGGAGGGCCCGGGATGAGCAGTTCTTC.

This clonotype showed up many times. The genes are TRBV27 and TRBJ2-7; TRBD2 agrees at 13 bases. Germline CDR1 MNHEY, CDR2 SMNVEV (reference sequence). The CDR3 loop spans 16 amino acids. Trimming cost V 7 bases and J 5 bases; bases outside gene matches: 11. The CDR3 here is CASNTGTSGKYDEQYF. The CDR3 DNA follows: TGTGCCAGCAACACCGGGACTAGCGGGAAGTACGACGAGCAGTACTTC.

This clonotype has just a few counts. V usage is TRBV28 and J usage is TRBJ2-7; tentatively, D is TRBD2 (5 bases). Trimming stripped 6 bases from V and 4 bases from J, with 16 bases between. From germline, CDR1 is MDHEN and CDR2 SYDVKM. The CDR3 runs to 14 residues. The CDR3 is CASSFTGSGYEQYF. CDR3 nucleotide sequence: TGTGCCAGCAGCTTTACTGGGAGTGGATACGAGCAGTACTTC.

This clonotype showed up just a few times. J is TRBJ2-1 and V is TRBV7-2, with D perhaps TRBD1 or TRBD2 (5 bases each). The germline V gene has CDR1 SGHTA and CDR2 FQGNSA. CDR3 length equals 15 residues. V dropped 5 bases and J dropped 5 bases, with 16 bases sitting between them. CDR3 nucleotide sequence: TGTGCCAGCAGCATCACCCGGGACGGGCACAATGAGCAGTTCTTC. Translated, it gives CASSITRDGHNEQFF. The whole variable domain, filled in from reference TRBV7-2 and TRBJ2-1, reads GAGVSQSPSNKVTEKGKDVELRCDPISGHTALYWYRQSLGQGLEFLIYFQGNSAPDKSGLPSDRFSAERTGGSVSTLTIQRTQQEDSAVYLCASSITRDGHNEQFFGPGTRLTVL.

This rearrangement joins TRBV4-1 to TRBJ2-1, with D perhaps TRBD2 (5 bases). This CDR3 region has 14 residues. Trimming left V 4 bases short and J 7 bases short, with 14 bases between. CDR1 is MGHRA, CDR2 YSYEKL, per germline. In nucleotides, the CDR3 is TGCGCCAGCAGCCTTGACTACCCTTGGAATGAGCAGTTCTTC. Amino acids: CASSLDYPWNEQFF.

This clonotype was observed a few times. The chain combines TRBV20-1 with TRBJ2-7, with D possibly TRBD1 on 5 matching bases. The CDR3 is made up of 15 amino acids. V was trimmed by 4 bases and J by 4 bases, leaving 20 bases between them. Germline CDR1 is DFQATT and CDR2 is SNEGSKA (reference sequence). CDR3 amino acids: CSATARLRAFYEQYF. As DNA, the CDR3 is TGCAGTGCTACAGCACGACTCAGGGCGTTTTACGAGCAGTACTTC.

In this sample, this clonotype turned up a few times. This chain joins TRBV24-1 and TRBJ2-1, with D hard to call. The germline CDR1 and CDR2 sequences are KGHDR and SFDVKD. With 0 bases removed from V and 5 bases from J, the gap between germline ends came to 4 bases. This CDR3 is built from 13 residues. The CDR3 here is CATSDLPDNEQFF. In nucleotides, the CDR3 is TGTGCCACCAGTGATTTGCCCGACAATGAGCAGTTCTTC.

This clonotype was seen a handful of times. The V gene is TRBV6-2 or TRBV6-3, the J gene TRBJ2-5; unclear D gene. This CDR3 spans 14 amino acids. CDR1 and CDR2 from the germline V gene are MNHEY and SVGEGT. Trimming left V 1 base short and J 1 base short, with 7 bases between. The chain's CDR3 is CASSYFGSQETQYF. The DNA of the CDR3 is TGTGCCAGCAGTTACTTCGGTTCCCAAGAGACCCAGTACTTC.

This clonotype was counted many times. The CDR3 protein is CASSGWGENTEAFF. For the CDR3, the DNA is TGTGCCAGCAGTGGGTGGGGAGAAAACACTGAAGCTTTCTTT. The chain links TRBV12-3 or TRBV12-4 to TRBJ1-1; no clear D gene. Trimming removed 5 bases from V and 2 bases from J, with 12 bases in between. This CDR3 spans 14 amino acids.

A few counts support this clonotype. The V and J genes are TRBV3-1 and TRBJ2-2; weak D call: TRBD2 (6 bases). The germline V gene encodes CDR1 LGHDT and CDR2 YNNKEL (reference sequence). The CDR3 extends over 16 amino acids. Trimming pared 3 bases from V and 2 bases from J, leaving 13 bases between. The CDR3 loop reads CASSHFGGYNTGELFF. CDR3 sequence (DNA): TGTGCCAGCAGCCACTTTGGGGGGTATAACACCGGGGAGCTGTTTTTT. Filled out from reference TRBV3-1 and TRBJ2-2, the complete variable domain reads DTAVSQTPKYLVTQMGNDKSIKCEQNLGHDTMYWYKQDSKKFLKIMFSYNNKELIINETVPNRFSPKSPDKAHLNLHINSLELGDSAVYFCASSHFGGYNTGELFFGEGSRLTVL.

This clonotype has just a few counts. CDR3 coding DNA: TGTGCCAGCAGCCACCTGACTAGCGGGGCCACAGATACGCAGTATTTT. It codes for CASSHLTSGATDTQYF. V and J are TRBV21-1 and TRBJ2-3; TRBD2, the table's D call, was not compared with the DNA. TRBV21-1 constitutes a pseudogene. The CDR3 has 16 residues.

This clonotype came up a few times. This chain links TRBV27 with TRBJ2-7; either TRBD1 or TRBD2 may fit D (5 bases each). CDR1 is MNHEY, CDR2 SMNVEV, per germline (reference sequence). Trimming pared 5 bases from V and 3 bases from J, leaving 14 bases between. There are 14 residues in the CDR3. The CDR3 nucleotides read TGTGCCAGCAGTCTGGGACCAGGAGTCTACGAGCAGTACTTC. Translation gives CASSLGPGVYEQYF.

This clonotype showed up many times. This sequence joins TRBV28 and TRBJ2-7; no firm D call. Trimming left V 3 bases short and J 7 bases short, with 28 bases between. CDR3 size: 18 residues. CDR1 and CDR2 (germline): MDHEN, SYDVKM. CDR3 in amino acids: CASSFSPDQEYEIREQYF. For the CDR3, the DNA is TGTGCCAGCAGTTTCTCCCCCGATCAGGAGTACGAAATTCGGGAGCAGTACTTC.

This chain joins TRBV28 and TRBJ1-2, with D perhaps matching TRBD1 (5 bases). From germline, CDR1 is MDHEN and CDR2 SYDVKM. Trimming stripped 6 bases from V and 5 bases from J, with 13 bases between. The CDR3 spans 13 residues. CDR3 protein: CASSSGTHYGYTF. The CDR3, as DNA: TGTGCCAGCAGCTCCGGGACGCATTATGGCTACACCTTC.

The chain uses TRBV11-2 and TRBJ2-7, with TRBD2 matching 9 bases. V shed 1 base, J shed 2 bases, and the junction held 12 bases outside the gene matches. Germline V gives CDR1 SGHAT, CDR2 FQNNGV. The CDR3 runs 18 residues. The DNA for the CDR3 is TGTGCCAGCAGCTTAGTTGTTAGCGGACTAGCGTCAGCCTACGAGCAGTACTTC. Protein sequence: CASSLVVSGLASAYEQYF.

This clonotype occurred many times. This sequence joins TRBV25-1 and TRBJ2-7, with D unclear. V lost 3 bases and J 7 bases, leaving 4 bases between the germline ends. CDR3 length equals 10 residues. Germline CDR1 reads MGHDK; CDR2 reads SYGVNS. The CDR3 sequence is CASSEEEQYF. The CDR3 nucleotides are TGTGCCAGCAGTGAGGAAGAGCAGTACTTC.

This clonotype was recorded many times. The CDR3 region has the DNA TGCAGTGCTAGACCTATCACAGACACTGAAGCTTTCTTT. Residues: CSARPITDTEAFF. The chain has TRBV20-1 and TRBJ1-1; no definite D call. The germline V gene has CDR1 DFQATT and CDR2 SNEGSKA (reference sequence). Trimming cost V 2 bases and J 3 bases, with 10 bases left between them. The CDR3 sequence is 13 residues long.

V is TRBV7-8 and J is TRBJ2-1, with TRBD2 matching 10 bases. Germline V lookup: CDR1 SGHVS, CDR2 FQNEAQ. Trimming at V came to 4 bases and at J to 8 bases, leaving 17 bases not matched to a gene. The CDR3 consists of 18 residues. CDR3: CASSSLAGALQLKDEQFF. The DNA for the CDR3 is TGTGCCAGCAGCTCCCTAGCGGGGGCCTTACAACTCAAGGATGAGCAGTTCTTC.

This clonotype was observed a few times. The chain links TRBV5-4 to TRBJ1-4, with 9 bases identical to TRBD1. The ends lost 4 bases at V and 2 bases at J; junction bases unmatched: 3. This CDR3 contains 15 residues. The germline gives CDR1 SGHNT, CDR2 YYREEE (reference sequence). CDR3 protein: CASSSGQGTNEKLFF. The CDR3 nucleotides are TGTGCCAGCAGCAGCGGACAGGGGACTAATGAAAAACTGTTTTTT.

This clonotype is a singleton in its sample. V usage is TRBV5-1 and J usage is TRBJ2-7; D is possibly TRBD2 (5 bases). Trimming took off 3 bases at V and 5 bases at J, with 18 bases between the two ends. CDR1 and CDR2 (germline): SGHRS, YFSETQ. The CDR3 consists of 15 residues. The CDR3 is CASSYLDGVGDEQYF. Written as DNA, the CDR3 is TGCGCCAGCAGCTACCTGGACGGGGTAGGCGACGAGCAGTACTTC.